This T cell receptor (beta chain) was sequenced for a study of blood T cell repertoires in COVID-19. Study-wide background: PBMCs, B-cell-depleted T cells, or T cells were the source of the cDNA or gDNA that made up the material.

This clone has a single count. CDR3 length equals 14 residues. Germline CDR1 SNHLY, CDR2 FYNNEI. The V and J ends lost 8 bases and 1 base respectively, with 11 bases between them. Study processing details: Amplification of reference gene primers was used by the study to estimate nucleated cell counts. TCRdb's copy holds only in-frame clones and misses some; the assay was immunoSEQ multiplex PCR. V and J calls and clone size follow that table, whereas D and trimming were derived from the DNA. The sample contains approximately 50,000 clones, 60% to 85% of which appear only once. The material sequenced was peripheral blood. The TCR was taken from a man over 45 with active or convalescent COVID-19. The chain links TRBV2 to TRBJ2-2, with D maybe TRBD1 (6 bases). The CDR3 nucleotides are TGTGCCAGCCAGGACAGACTGAACACCGGGGAGCTGTTTTTT. Translation gives CASQDRLNTGELFF.